These 7 T cell receptor beta chains were sequenced from one sample in a study of T cell repertoires in ileal Crohn's disease. Only in-frame clones appear in the TCRdb table, and some are missing; sequencing was by immunoSEQ multiplex PCR. The repertoire includes 6,500 to 8,500 clones, approximately 72% of them detected once, and approximately 10% sits in the top ten. As for time point: neoterminal ileum biopsy at postoperative endoscopy, about 6 months after surgery. The sample comprised ileal tissue. The receptors here all came from an adult with Crohn's disease.

This clone was counted between two and nine times. This chain links TRBV11-2 with TRBJ2-1; D gene uncertain. This CDR3 is 15 amino acids long. Trimming cost V 6 bases and J 3 bases, with 15 bases left between them. Germline V gives CDR1 SGHAT, CDR2 FQNNGV. CDR3 amino acids: CASRSTGSVYNEQFF. CDR3 bases: TGTGCCAGCAGGTCCACGGGTTCCGTCTACAATGAGCAGTTCTTC.

V is TRBV6-6 and J is TRBJ2-2, with TRBD1 as a possible D gene (6 bases). Trimming stripped 7 bases from V and 6 bases from J, with 12 bases between. The CDR3 is made up of 13 amino acids. Germline V gene data show CDR1 as MNHNY and CDR2 as SVGAGI (reference sequence). As DNA, the CDR3 is TGTGCCAGCACCCAGGGGTTCGCCGGGGAGCTGTTTTTT. Translated: CASTQGFAGELFF.

This clone came up a few times. V is TRBV6-1 and J is TRBJ2-2; 7 bases fit TRBD2. J lost 7 bases, V lost 4 bases, and 6 bases had no gene match. Germline V gives CDR1 MNHNS, CDR2 SASEGT. This CDR3 region has 14 residues. The CDR3 here is CASSAGGRDGELFF. CDR3 nucleotides: TGTGCCAGCAGTGCGGGGGGAAGGGACGGGGAGCTGTTTTTT.

The V and J genes are TRBV7-2 and TRBJ1-2, with TRBD1 as a possible D gene (5 bases). Germline-derived CDR1 and CDR2 are SGHTA and FQGNSA. The CDR3 runs to 14 residues. The ends were cut back, 2 bases at V and 12 bases at J, with 19 bases in the middle. The CDR3 loop is CASSLRQGFPAHTF. For the CDR3, the DNA is TGTGCCAGCAGCTTAAGGCAGGGTTTCCCAGCCCACACCTTC.

The J gene is TRBJ2-1, the V gene TRBV7-3; TRBD2 matches 9 bases. Trimming took 5 bases from V and 9 from J; bases not matched to a gene: 8. Germline CDR1 and CDR2: SGHTA and FQGTGA. This CDR3 comprises 14 residues. CDR3 nucleotides: TGTGCCAGCAGCCCGACGCGGGGGGGAGGTGAGCAGTTCTTC. Residues: CASSPTRGGGEQFF.

The genes are TRBV6-6 and TRBJ2-5, with a weak D call TRBD2 (5 bases). This CDR3 comprises 11 residues. Trimming stripped 6 bases from V and 4 bases from J, with 6 bases between. CDR1 and CDR2 from the germline V gene are MNHNY and SVGAGI (reference sequence). This chain's CDR3 is CASSEGETQYF. The CDR3 bases are TGTGCCAGCAGCGAGGGAGAGACCCAGTACTTC.

The rearrangement joins TRBV29-1 to TRBJ2-7, with 11 bases fitting TRBD1. The CDR3 runs 15 residues. Germline-derived CDR1 and CDR2 are SQVTM and ANQGSEA. The trim removed 3 bases at V and 6 bases at J, leaving 10 bases unmatched. CDR3 residues: CSVEYRDRGSLEQYF. The CDR3 nucleotides are TGCAGCGTTGAGTACCGGGACAGGGGGTCTCTCGAGCAGTACTTC.